The TCR beta chain under discussion was sequenced for a study of blood T cell repertoires in COVID-19. Background on the study: Samples of COVID-19 (acute and convalescent) were obtained from the United States, Italy and Spain. Nucleic acid was either cDNA or gDNA, and it came from T cells, B-cell-depleted T cells, or PBMCs.

Under the authors' procedure: Counts of nucleated cells, estimated from reference gene primer amplification, were obtained. Sequencing was performed with immunoSEQ multiplex PCR; in TCRdb, only in-frame clones are kept and a portion is missing. V, J and clone size reflect that table, while D and trimming were determined from the DNA. The repertoire holds about 100,000 clones, 70% to 90% seen once, with around a tenth in the top ten. This CDR3 is 13 amino acids long. Germline V gene lookup returns CDR1 MNHEY and CDR2 SVGAGI. V lost 8 bases to trimming and J lost 3 bases; unmatched junction nucleotides: 2.

The source of this sequence is a woman in her twenties or thirties with acute or convalescent COVID-19. Material for sequencing was peripheral blood. The rearrangement uses TRBV6-5 and TRBJ1-5; 9 bases align to TRBD1. The CDR3 is CASGQGFNQPQHF. CDR3 nucleotide sequence: TGTGCCAGCGGACAGGGGTTCAATCAGCCCCAGCATTTT.